Below, 5 T cell receptor beta chains from the same sample are listed, as sequenced in a study of cytomegalovirus exposure and HLA in healthy donors. The primer mix had 60 Vbeta and 13 Jbeta primers. Method: immunoSEQ multiplex PCR; TCRdb's copy keeps in-frame clones and lacks some. The table shows some 240,000 clones, with around 90% occurring only once. Sequencing input: PBMCs. These receptors all stem from a girl under 10 years old in good health and CMV-seronegative.

The V gene is TRBV10-2, the J gene TRBJ2-1; 11 nucleotides agree with TRBD2. Germline-derived CDR1 and CDR2 are WSHSY and SAAADI. This CDR3 is 16 amino acids long. With 6 bases clipped from V and 6 bases from J, the junction kept 10 bases outside the gene matches. The CDR3 DNA sequence: TGCGCCAGCAGGGACGTCGTACTAGCGGGAGTCAATGAGCAGTTCTTC. This gives the protein CASRDVVLAGVNEQFF.

The gene calls are TRBV28 and TRBJ2-7; TRBD1 matches 7 bases. Losses at the gene ends were 5 bases for V and 4 bases for J; bases not matched to a gene: 8. CDR3 length: 14 amino acids. Looked up from germline, CDR1 is MDHEN and CDR2 is SYDVKM. CDR3 residues: CASSPSGTDYEQYF. Here the CDR3 DNA reads TGTGCCAGCAGTCCCTCCGGGACAGATTACGAGCAGTACTTC.

The chain joins TRBV5-5 to TRBJ1-5, with TRBD1 identical over 9 bases. V dropped 4 bases and J dropped 9; count of bases not matched to a gene: 11. Germline CDR1 and CDR2: SGHKS and YYEKEE (reference sequence). The CDR3 runs to 15 residues. CDR3 in amino acids: CASSPGDRVGAPQHF. CDR3 bases: TGTGCCAGCAGCCCAGGGGACAGGGTGGGTGCGCCCCAGCATTTT.

Turning to this clone: The identical CDR3 is also encoded by other nucleotide sequences in the sample. As DNA, the CDR3 is TGTGCCAGCAGTTTAGGACTAGCGGGGCCCACAGATACGCAGTATTTT. Translation: CASSLGLAGPTDTQYF. This sequence joins TRBV6-5 and TRBJ2-3, with 12 bases identical to TRBD2. CDR1 is MNHEY and CDR2 is SVGAGI in the germline V gene. V lost 4 bases, J lost 2 bases, and 4 bases stayed unmatched. This CDR3 region has 16 residues.

The chain links TRBV30 to TRBJ1-2; D possibly corresponds to TRBD1 (6 bases). The germline V gene encodes CDR1 GTSNPN and CDR2 SVGIG (reference sequence). The CDR3 totals 14 residues. V was clipped by 0 bases and J by 8 bases, with 16 bases between them. The CDR3 DNA reads as TGTGCCTGGAGTGTATCCGCAGGGGCGGGCGGCTACACCTTC. Protein sequence: CAWSVSAGAGGYTF.